This TCR beta chain was recorded in a study of type 1 regulatory T cells. About the research overall: This in vitro CD4 product, T-allo10, is enriched for Tr1 cells and alloantigen-specific. Study-level results: Type 1 regulatory T cells had a more restricted TCR repertoire than non-type 1 regulatory T cells.

V lost 4 bases to trimming and J lost 2 bases; unmatched junction nucleotides: 6. This CDR3 spans 16 amino acids. The germline V gene has CDR1 MGHRA and CDR2 YSYEKL. From the reads, TCRdb called clonotypes with MiXCR, one entry per CDR3 protein. The repertoire holds more than 60,000 distinct CDR3 sequences, with roughly 49% as singletons. On this clonotype: Antigen unknown.

The receptor comes from a human donor in good health. What was sequenced was cultured non-Tr1 T cells, either the whole culture or a sorted T cell fraction (not recorded which). This rearrangement joins TRBV4-1 to TRBJ2-1, with TRBD1 identical over 9 bases. The CDR3 protein is CASSLATGGTYNEQFF. The DNA of the CDR3 is TGCGCCAGCAGCCTAGCGACAGGGGGGACCTACAATGAGCAGTTCTTC.